This T cell receptor beta chain was obtained from a study of OX40 agonist ivuxolimab in advanced cancers. Across the whole study: Treatment of patients was with ivuxolimab, an agonistic anti-OX40 (CD134) antibody. People who had prior anti-PD-1, anti-PD-L1 or anti-CTLA-4 therapy could take part, and roughly 44% had some. Findings of the study overall: Clonal expansion by week 6 occurred in CD4+ and CD8+ blood T cells (at 0.1 to 3.0 mg/kg).

It was autoimmune disease history or systemic immunosuppression that excluded patients. Sequenced by immunoSEQ multiplex PCR; TCRdb stores in-frame clones only, minus some. The profile shows 90,000 or so clones, about 92% of them singletons. Of note for this clone: Its antigen is still unknown.

The V and J ends lost 2 bases and 2 bases respectively, with 20 bases between them. There are 18 residues in the CDR3. Germline V lookup: CDR1 SGHDT, CDR2 YYEEEE. The chain employs TRBV5-6 and TRBJ2-4, with a possible D match to TRBD1 (6 bases). Here the sequenced sample was CD4+ or CD8+ T cells sorted from blood, taken in a trial of the OX40 agonist ivuxolimab. The origin of this receptor is an adult with an advanced solid tumor such as melanoma, head and neck, liver or kidney cancer. CDR3 residues: CASSLDRTRAWTKNIQYF. The CDR3 bases are TGTGCCAGCAGCTTAGACAGGACCAGGGCCTGGACCAAAAACATTCAGTACTTC. Looking up the rest from reference TRBV5-6 and TRBJ2-4 gives the full variable domain: DAGVTQSPTHLIKTRGQQVTLRCSPKSGHDTVSWYQQALGQGPQFIFQYYEEEERQRGNFPDRFSGHQFPNYSSELNVNALLLGDSALYLCASSLDRTRAWTKNIQYFGAGTRLSVL.